This TCR beta chain stems from a study of multiple sclerosis patients with progressive multifocal leukoencephalopathy. Notes on this clone: The antigen remains undetermined.

The time point was: about a year of natalizumab therapy. Multiple sclerosis patients on natalizumab who never developed PML served as longitudinally sampled controls. Every listed patient previously received interferon beta; all PML patients were women. Study-wide results and limits: Less diverse TRB repertoires were suggested in most PML patients. Whether JC virus or general immunocompromise explains the findings remained unclear.

The CDR3 loop spans 14 amino acids. The germline V gene has CDR1 SGDLS and CDR2 YYNGEE. The V gene end was trimmed by 4 bases and the J gene end by 4 bases; junction bases not matched to a gene: 2. Some clones are missing from TCRdb's copy, which holds only in-frame ones; the method was immunoSEQ multiplex PCR. The data contain 25,000 or so clones, approximately 90% of them singletons. The chain recombines TRBV9 with TRBJ1-5; the match to TRBD1 covers 10 bases. The clonotype was recovered from a young man with multiple sclerosis. Specimen: PBMCs, collected from a patient treated with natalizumab. The CDR3 bases are TGTGCCAGCAGCCCGGACAGGGGGAATCAGCCCCAGCATTTT. Its protein is CASSPDRGNQPQHF.